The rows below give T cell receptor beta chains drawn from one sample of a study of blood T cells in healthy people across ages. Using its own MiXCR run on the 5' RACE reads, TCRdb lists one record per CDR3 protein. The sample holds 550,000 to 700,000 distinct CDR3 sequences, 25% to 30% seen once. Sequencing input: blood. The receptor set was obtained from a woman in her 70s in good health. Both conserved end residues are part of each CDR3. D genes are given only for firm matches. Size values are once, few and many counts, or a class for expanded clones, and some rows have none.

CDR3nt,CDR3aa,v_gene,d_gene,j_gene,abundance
TGCGCCAGCAGCCTCCAGTCAGGGCGCAATGAGCAGTTCTTC,CASSLQSGRNEQFF,TRBV4-3,.,TRBJ2-1,few
TGCAGTGCTTTACAGGGGCCCAATGAAAAACTGTTTTTT,CSALQGPNEKLFF,TRBV20-1,TRBD1,TRBJ1-4,.
TGTGCCAGCAGCCAAAGCGGGACAGGGCGCTCTGGGGCCAACGTCCTGACTTTC,CASSQSGTGRSGANVLTF,TRBV7-9,TRBD1,TRBJ2-6,.
TGTGCCAGCAGGGGGGGGGGCTCTGGAAACACCATATATTTT,CASRGGGSGNTIYF,TRBV12-3/TRBV12-4,.,TRBJ1-3,.
TGTGCCAGCAGCACGACTAGGACAGAGACCCAGTACTTC,CASSTTRTETQYF,TRBV12-3/TRBV12-4,.,TRBJ2-5,.
TGTGCCAGCACCAAAGGGCCTGACTACGAGCAGTACTTC,CASTKGPDYEQYF,TRBV5-5,.,TRBJ2-7,.
TGTGCCAGCAGCCAATGGGACCAAGAGACCCAGTACTTC,CASSQWDQETQYF,TRBV4-2,.,TRBJ2-5,.
TGTGCCTGCAGCTTAGAGACTACAGGGCACGGCTACACCTTC,CACSLETTGHGYTF,TRBV7-9,.,TRBJ1-2,few
TGTGCCGTCAGTGACCGGCAAGCGGGGACCTACAATGAGCAGTTCTTC,CAVSDRQAGTYNEQFF,TRBV10-3,TRBD2,TRBJ2-1,few
TGTGCCAGCAGCTGGGGGAGCAAAACCTACGAGCAGTACTTC,CASSWGSKTYEQYF,TRBV5-6,.,TRBJ2-7,.
TGTGCCAGCCTCATAGGGTTAGGGGAGACCCAGTACTTC,CASLIGLGETQYF,TRBV7-2,.,TRBJ2-5,few
TGTGCCAGCAGCTTAGCCGGGGCGGGGGACATTCAGTACTTC,CASSLAGAGDIQYF,TRBV7-6,TRBD2,TRBJ2-4,.
TGTGCTAGTGGTTTAAAGAGCGGGGGCTTCAGTAATGAGCAGTTCTTC,CASGLKSGGFSNEQFF,TRBV12-5,TRBD2,TRBJ2-1,few
TGTGCCAGCCCGCGACAGGGGACCTACGAGCAGTACTTC,CASPRQGTYEQYF,TRBV7-3,TRBD1,TRBJ2-7,many
TGTGCCGGCCCCTGGGCAAATTACTCCTACAATGAGCAGTTCTTC,CAGPWANYSYNEQFF,TRBV6-2/TRBV6-3,.,TRBJ2-1,few
TGTGCCTGGAGAAATCACAATGAGCAGTTCTTC,CAWRNHNEQFF,TRBV30,.,TRBJ2-1,.
TGTGCCAGCAGCTTAGGCCGGGCACAAATCTACGAGCAGTACTTC,CASSLGRAQIYEQYF,TRBV7-3,.,TRBJ2-7,.
TGCAGCGTTCGAGGGTACTACGAGCAGTACTTC,CSVRGYYEQYF,TRBV29-1,.,TRBJ2-7,few
TGTGCCAGCTCACTAAGGACACCGAACACCGGGGAGCTGTTTTTT,CASSLRTPNTGELFF,TRBV18,.,TRBJ2-2,.
TGCAGTGCTCATAATTACAATGAGCAGTTCTTC,CSAHNYNEQFF,TRBV20-1,.,TRBJ2-1,.
TGTGCCAGCAGCACAGAAAGGAACACTGAAGCTTTCTTT,CASSTERNTEAFF,TRBV4-2,.,TRBJ1-1,few
TGTGCCATCGCCGAGGGGCTGGACAGCTCCTACGAGCAGTACTTC,CAIAEGLDSSYEQYF,TRBV10-3,.,TRBJ2-7,few
TGTGCCAGCAGCCCAACAGGGTTAAGGGGACAAGAGACCCAGTACTTC,CASSPTGLRGQETQYF,TRBV7-6,.,TRBJ2-5,many
TGTGCCAGCAGCGGCGGGACCCAAGAGACCCAGTACTTC,CASSGGTQETQYF,TRBV7-2,.,TRBJ2-5,many
TGCAGTGCTCGCGTGGGCGGGAGAACAAAGGAGCAGTTCTTC,CSARVGGRTKEQFF,TRBV20-1,TRBD2,TRBJ2-1,few
TGTGCCAGCAGTGTGACCTACGGCCTCCCGGGGGATGGCTACACCTTC,CASSVTYGLPGDGYTF,TRBV6-1,.,TRBJ1-2,.
TGTGCCAGCAAGGACAGGGGCTACGAGCAGTACTTC,CASKDRGYEQYF,TRBV2,TRBD1,TRBJ2-7,few
TGTGCCAGCTCACCGACAGGGGCGAGCTACGAGCAGTACTTC,CASSPTGASYEQYF,TRBV18,TRBD1,TRBJ2-7,few
TGTGCCAGCAGCCAAGAAGCCCTTATAGCGGGTCTAAGCTCTGGGGCCAACGTCCTGACTTTC,CASSQEALIAGLSSGANVLTF,TRBV4-2,TRBD2,TRBJ2-6,.
TGTGCCAGCAGTTTTTACGAGGAGGGCTACGAGCAGTACTTC,CASSFYEEGYEQYF,TRBV28,.,TRBJ2-7,.
TGTGCTAGCAGCTTTTCGGACTACAGGGAAGAGACCCAGTACTTC,CASSFSDYREETQYF,TRBV7-7,.,TRBJ2-5,many
TGCGCCAGCAGCCCCGGGACAGTGGGGGAGACCCAGTACTTC,CASSPGTVGETQYF,TRBV5-1,TRBD1,TRBJ2-5,.
TGTGCCAGCAGCCCTCGGGGGGAAAGGGACGTAAATGAGCAGTTCTTC,CASSPRGERDVNEQFF,TRBV4-2,TRBD2,TRBJ2-1,few
TGTGCCACCAGCAGTTGGGCCGGGACTCGCGCCCTTAATGAGCAGTTCTTC,CATSSWAGTRALNEQFF,TRBV15,.,TRBJ2-1,.
TGCGCCAGCAGCTTGGGACAGCTCTATGGTTACACCTTC,CASSLGQLYGYTF,TRBV7-2,TRBD1,TRBJ1-2,many
TGTGCCAGCAGCTTCGGACTAGCGGGGGACTACGAGCAGTACTTC,CASSFGLAGDYEQYF,TRBV5-5,TRBD2,TRBJ2-7,.
TGTGCCAGCAGCTTAGACGGCAGGAATCAGCCCCAGCATTTT,CASSLDGRNQPQHF,TRBV7-2,.,TRBJ1-5,.
TGTGCCAGCAGTTACGCCGAGGGGAAGGGCAATCAGCCCCAGCATTTT,CASSYAEGKGNQPQHF,TRBV6-2/TRBV6-3,.,TRBJ1-5,.
TGTGCCAGCAGCGGAGGCTCAGATACGCAGTATTTT,CASSGGSDTQYF,TRBV7-9,.,TRBJ2-3,few
TGCGCCAGCAGCCAAGGACCAGCGGGATCCACAGATACGCAGTATTTT,CASSQGPAGSTDTQYF,TRBV4-3,TRBD2,TRBJ2-3,few
TGCAGCGTTTCTATTTCAGGGCGGGGGAATGAAAAACTGTTTTTT,CSVSISGRGNEKLFF,TRBV29-1,.,TRBJ1-4,few
TGTGCCAGCAGCCAAGGTAGCGGGAGGGCCTACGAGCAGTACTTC,CASSQGSGRAYEQYF,TRBV14,TRBD2,TRBJ2-7,.
TGTGCCAGCAGCTTAGAGGGGGGGGGCCGGTACCATGAGCAGTTCTTC,CASSLEGGGRYHEQFF,TRBV7-6,.,TRBJ2-1,few
TGTGCCAGCAGCCCCTCGGTTCTAATTAACACTGAAGCTTTCTTT,CASSPSVLINTEAFF,TRBV25-1,.,TRBJ1-1,.
TGTGCCAGCAGCTTTAGACAGGGTAGAGGCTACACCTTC,CASSFRQGRGYTF,TRBV7-9,TRBD1,TRBJ1-2,.
TGTGCCAGCAGCCAAGATCGCCGGCTAGCGGGGTTCGCCGGGGAGCTGTTTTTT,CASSQDRRLAGFAGELFF,TRBV4-2,TRBD2,TRBJ2-2,few
TGTGCCAGCAGTTTATATGGGGCGGCTAACTATGGCTACACCTTC,CASSLYGAANYGYTF,TRBV12-3/TRBV12-4,.,TRBJ1-2,.
TGTGCCAGCACAAACAACAGAGCAGGAATCTTTAATGAAAAACTGTTTTTT,CASTNNRAGIFNEKLFF,TRBV5-6,.,TRBJ1-4,few
TGTGCCAGCAGCTCGAAAGGACAGGGCAACGCGGGGACCACTGAAGCTTTCTTT,CASSSKGQGNAGTTEAFF,TRBV7-2,TRBD1,TRBJ1-1,few
TGTGCCAGCAGCCAAGATGGGGGAGCGGGGGGGTCAGATACGCAGTATTTT,CASSQDGGAGGSDTQYF,TRBV4-2,TRBD2,TRBJ2-3,few
TGCAGTGCTAGAGATTGGAGGGAGGGCAGCACAGATACGCAGTATTTT,CSARDWREGSTDTQYF,TRBV20-1,TRBD2,TRBJ2-3,.
TGCGCCAGCAGCGACAGGGTAACTGGGGCCAACGTCCTGACTTTC,CASSDRVTGANVLTF,TRBV5-1,TRBD1,TRBJ2-6,.
TGTGCCAGCAGCTTAGCGGCCGGCAACAATGAGCAGTTCTTC,CASSLAAGNNEQFF,TRBV7-2,.,TRBJ2-1,few
TGTGCCAGCAGCCCCCGCGGGGGCCTGAGCTCCTACAATGAGCAGTTCTTC,CASSPRGGLSSYNEQFF,TRBV11-2,.,TRBJ2-1,.
TGTGCCAGCGAGCGAGGACTACGGGGGGAAAAACTGTTTTTT,CASERGLRGEKLFF,TRBV7-2,.,TRBJ1-4,.
TGCGCCAGCAGTCCGGGACTAGCGGGGGCCTCCTACAATGAGCAGTTCTTC,CASSPGLAGASYNEQFF,TRBV5-1,TRBD2,TRBJ2-1,few
TGTGCCAGCAGCTCCGGACTGCCAGTATACAATGAGCAGTTCTTC,CASSSGLPVYNEQFF,TRBV7-3,.,TRBJ2-1,.
TGTGCCAGCAGCCACCCGGGGACTATCTTCGAAAGAGAGACCCAGTACTTC,CASSHPGTIFERETQYF,TRBV4-2,TRBD2,TRBJ2-5,.
TGTGCCAGCAGCCATACAGGACAGAATTCACCCCTCCACTTT,CASSHTGQNSPLHF,TRBV3-1,.,TRBJ1-6,.